These 30 T cell receptor beta chains originate from one sample sequenced in a study of blood T cell repertoires in COVID-19 (dated by TCRdb to the early 2020s). The library was built by means of the immunoSEQ multiplex PCR assay. Imported from immuneACCESS, the table was reduced by TCRdb to in-frame sequences with V and J called. These copies leave out some clones; in studies compared against another copy, an unresolved V gene accounts for under half, and the cause of the remainder is not known. The sample yields 200,000 to 250,000 clones; around 83% were counted once. 5.5% to 7.5% of the sample goes to the ten largest clones. The sequenced sample consisted of PBMCs or T cells enriched from blood (not recorded which). The receptors here all came from a woman aged 35 to 49 who had recovered from COVID-19.

The rearrangement joins TRBV3-1 (or the pseudogene TRBV3-2) to TRBJ2-1, with TRBD2 identical over 8 bases. Per the germline V gene, CDR1 is LGHDT and CDR2 is YNNKEL (reference sequence). Trimming removed 1 base from V and 9 bases from J; junction bases left unmatched: 8. CDR3 length equals 15 residues. CDR3 DNA: TGTGCCAGCAGCCAAGGATGGGTCGGGAGGGCTGAGCAGTTCTTC. It specifies CASSQGWVGRAEQFF.

This clone was seen ten or more times. V usage is TRBV14 and J usage is TRBJ2-1; D may be TRBD1 (5 bases). V lost 2 bases and J lost 0, with 11 bases in between. Germline V gene sequence: CDR1 SGHDN, CDR2 FVKESK. This CDR3 has 16 residues. This CDR3 is CASSQRQQSSYNEQFF. DNA of the CDR3: TGTGCCAGCAGCCAAAGACAGCAGAGCTCCTACAATGAGCAGTTCTTC. Using reference TRBV14 and TRBJ2-1 for the parts outside the CDR3, the full variable domain is EAGVTQFPSHSVIEKGQTVTLRCDPISGHDNLYWYRRVMGKEIKFLLHFVKESKQDESGMPNNRFLAERTGGTYSTLKVQPAELEDSGVYFCASSQRQQSSYNEQFFGPGTRLTVL.

CDR3 amino acids: CASSLGKRGYEQYV. The CDR3 bases are TGTGCCAGCAGCCTGGGAAAGCGGGGCTACGAGCAGTACGTC. This sequence joins TRBV5-5 and TRBJ2-7, with 7 nucleotides matching TRBD2. J gave up 3 bases and V 4 bases, and 7 bases lay outside the gene matches. CDR1 SGHKS and CDR2 YYEKEE come from the germline V gene (reference sequence). The CDR3 consists of 14 residues.

The gene calls are TRBV5-5 and TRBJ1-3; 7 bases are a match to TRBD1. The V gene's germline CDR1 is SGHKS and CDR2 YYEKEE (reference sequence). With 2 bases clipped from V and 4 bases from J, the junction kept 6 bases outside the gene matches. The CDR3 spans 15 residues. The CDR3 reads CASSLTGTEGNTIYF. For the CDR3, the DNA is TGTGCCAGCAGCTTAACCGGGACAGAAGGAAACACCATATATTTT.

The chain carries TRBV18 and TRBJ1-6; D remains ambiguous. This CDR3 is 14 amino acids long. V lost 2 bases and J lost 8, with 10 bases in between. The germline V gene encodes CDR1 KGHSH and CDR2 LQKENI. The CDR3 nucleotides read TGTGCCAGCTCACCAACGGGCGGGCATTCACCCCTCCACTTT. Amino acids: CASSPTGGHSPLHF.

The V and J genes are TRBV9 and TRBJ2-3; TRBD2 matches at 10 bases. The CDR3 has 16 amino acids. Per germline, CDR1 SGDLS and CDR2 YYNGEE. The V and J ends lost 5 bases and 2 bases, in that order; junction bases with no gene match: 8. DNA for the CDR3: TGTGCCAGCAGTCCTCTAGCGGGAGCACCCACAGATACGCAGTATTTT. It specifies CASSPLAGAPTDTQYF.

The chain joins TRBV27 to TRBJ2-5; 8 bases align to TRBD2. The length of the CDR3 is 15 residues. In germline, CDR1 is MNHEY, CDR2 SMNVEV (reference sequence). V trimming: 5 bases; J trimming: 4 bases; junction bases outside the gene matches: 9. CDR3 bases: TGTGCCAGCAGTCCGACCGTTCTAGCGGGAGAGACCCAGTACTTC. It translates to CASSPTVLAGETQYF.

The genes are TRBV15 and TRBJ2-2, with 7 bases lining up with TRBD2. V lost 0 bases to trimming and J lost 4 bases; unmatched junction nucleotides: 8. Germline V lookup: CDR1 LNHNV, CDR2 YYDKDF (reference sequence). The CDR3 has 17 amino acids. The CDR3 DNA reads as TGTGCCACCAGCAGAGATCGGGCGGGAGACAGCACCGGGGAGCTGTTTTTT. Translating it yields CATSRDRAGDSTGELFF.

The rearrangement joins TRBV27 to TRBJ2-3, with TRBD1 matching over 7 bases. The J segment lost 2 bases and the V segment lost 10 bases, leaving 6 bases of the junction unmatched. Germline V CDR1 and CDR2: MNHEY, SMNVEV (reference sequence). There are 13 residues in the CDR3. The CDR3 DNA sequence: TGTGCCACAAGGACAGGCAACACAGATACGCAGTATTTT. Protein: CATRTGNTDTQYF.

The chain uses TRBV7-2 and TRBJ1-1; 8 bases are shared with TRBD1. V gave up 10 bases and J gave up 5 bases; unmatched junction bases: 6. Per the germline V gene, CDR1 is SGHTA and CDR2 is FQGNSA. This CDR3 has 12 residues. The CDR3 region has the DNA TGTGCCATCAAACAGGGGGGGACTGAAGCTTTCTTT. This gives the protein CAIKQGGTEAFF.

The genes are TRBV11-2 and TRBJ2-5; possible D gene TRBD2, 5 bases. Germline lookup yields CDR1 SGHAT and CDR2 FQNNGV. This CDR3 spans 16 amino acids. V was pared by 5 bases and J by 4 bases, with 20 bases between. CDR3 sequence reads: CASSPRRRALPETQYF. DNA of the CDR3: TGTGCCAGCAGCCCGCGCAGGCGGGCCCTACCAGAGACCCAGTACTTC. Full variable domain (rest looked up from reference TRBV11-2 and TRBJ2-5): EAGVAQSPRYKIIEKRQSVAFWCNPISGHATLYWYQQILGQGPKLLIQFQNNGVVDDSQLPKDRFSAERLKGVDSTLKIQPAKLEDSAVYLCASSPRRRALPETQYFGPGTRLLVL.

This clone occurred a few times. The gene calls are TRBV6-2 or TRBV6-3 and TRBJ2-2, with TRBD2 matching 10 bases. The junction had 9 bases not matched to a gene; V was cut back by 7 bases and J by 4 bases. Germline values: CDR1 MNHEY, CDR2 SVGEGT. This CDR3 is 16 amino acids long. The CDR3 DNA reads TGTGCCAGCAACCCCGCAGCGGGAGGGGTCACCGGGGAGCTGTTTTTT. Amino acid sequence: CASNPAAGGVTGELFF.

CDR3 DNA sequence: TGTGCCAGCAGCCAAAGGGGGTGGACAGGTTTTAATGAAAAACTGTTTTTT. Translating gives CASSQRGWTGFNEKLFF. The V and J genes are TRBV3-1 (or the pseudogene TRBV3-2) and TRBJ1-4; TRBD1 aligns across 7 bases. CDR1 and CDR2 (germline): LGHDT, YNNKEL (reference sequence). With 2 bases clipped from V and 4 bases from J, the junction kept 10 bases outside the gene matches. The CDR3 totals 17 residues.

V usage is TRBV7-8 and J usage is TRBJ2-1; weak D call: TRBD2 (6 bases). This CDR3 has 15 amino acids. Trimming cost V 6 bases and J 6 bases, with 18 bases left between them. Germline lookup yields CDR1 SGHVS and CDR2 FQNEAQ. For the CDR3, the DNA is TGTGCCAGCAGGTCGGAGTGGCAGGAGGGCAATGAGCAGTTCTTC. Translating gives CASRSEWQEGNEQFF.

This clone was seen only once. The chain couples TRBV27 to TRBJ1-2; 10 bases align to TRBD1. V lost 0 bases and J lost 4; bases outside the gene matches: 8. The CDR3 covers 17 residues. CDR1 and CDR2 (germline): MNHEY, SMNVEV (reference sequence). The CDR3 is CASSLSRTGGTIYGYTF. In DNA form, the CDR3 reads TGTGCCAGCAGTTTATCCCGGACAGGGGGGACTATCTATGGCTACACCTTC.

The chain recombines TRBV20-1 with TRBJ2-1; a possible D gene is TRBD2 (7 bases). This CDR3 is 17 amino acids long. Germline V gene data show CDR1 as DFQATT and CDR2 as SNEGSKA (reference sequence). V was cut by 3 bases and J by 0 bases, with 18 bases left in between. DNA for the CDR3: TGCAGTGCTAGTCGACCCGGGGGGCTCTTCTCCTACAATGAGCAGTTCTTC. Protein product: CSASRPGGLFSYNEQFF.

This sequence joins TRBV28 and TRBJ2-1; 7 bases line up with TRBD2. The V segment lost 6 bases and the J segment 6 bases; nucleotides outside the gene matches: 11. The CDR3 runs 15 residues. The germline CDR1 and CDR2 sequences are MDHEN and SYDVKM. The CDR3 DNA is TGTGCCAGCAGCTCCGTGGGGCGGGAGTTCAATGAGCAGTTCTTC. Residues: CASSSVGREFNEQFF.

This clone was recorded only once. The CDR3 is CASSPREGTGELFF. Here the CDR3 DNA reads TGTGCCAGCTCACCGCGGGAAGGTACCGGGGAGCTGTTTTTT. The chain employs TRBV18 and TRBJ2-2; D perhaps matches TRBD2 (6 bases). V was clipped by 3 bases and J by 5 bases, with 10 bases between them. The CDR3 spans 14 residues. CDR1 and CDR2 (germline): KGHSH, LQKENI. The entire variable domain, with the rest obtained from reference TRBV18 and TRBJ2-2, is as follows: NAGVMQNPRHLVRRRGQEARLRCSPMKGHSHVYWYRQLPEEGLKFMVYLQKENIIDESGMPKERFSAEFPKEGPSILRIQQVVRGDSAAYFCASSPREGTGELFFGEGSRLTVL.

The chain couples TRBV5-4 to TRBJ2-5; 7 nucleotides align to TRBD1. V dropped 4 bases and J dropped 4; count of bases not matched to a gene: 13. Germline CDR1 SGHNT, CDR2 YYREEE (reference sequence). The CDR3 consists of 16 residues. CDR3 coding DNA: TGTGCCAGCAGCCCCTTCCTCCAGGGGGAACTAGAGACCCAGTACTTC. Its protein product is CASSPFLQGELETQYF.

The chain uses TRBV21-1 and TRBJ2-2; the DNA was not compared with TRBD2, the D call given in the table. TRBV21-1 is listed as a pseudogene. CDR3 length: 17 residues. The CDR3 sequence: CASSPTGAGGPTGELFF. The CDR3 DNA reads as TGTGCCAGCAGCCCCACCGGGGCGGGAGGGCCGACCGGGGAGCTGTTTTTT.

This chain joins TRBV10-2 and TRBJ2-7, with D tentatively TRBD1 (5 bases). Deletions cut 0 bases from V and 3 bases from J, with 9 bases between. The CDR3 spans 14 residues. CDR1 and CDR2 (germline): WSHSY, SAAADI. The CDR3 spells CASSESAGIYEQYV. DNA of the CDR3: TGCGCCAGCAGTGAGTCGGCAGGGATCTACGAGCAGTACGTC.

This chain joins TRBV2 and TRBJ1-2; TRBD1 matches at 12 bases. The CDR3 sequence is 16 residues long. After removal of 7 bases from V and 5 bases from J, the junction contained 11 bases not matched to a gene. The germline V gene encodes CDR1 SNHLY and CDR2 FYNNEI. Written as DNA, the CDR3 is TGTGCCAGCATTCCGGGACAGGGGGCGGGAGGTTATGGCTACACCTTC. Translated, it gives CASIPGQGAGGYGYTF.

The chain links TRBV5-1 to TRBJ2-1, with 10 bases lining up with TRBD2. CDR1 SGHRS and CDR2 YFSETQ come from the germline V gene. J was trimmed by 8 bases and V by 0 bases; bases with no gene match: 11. CDR3 length: 17 residues. The CDR3 coding sequence is TGCGCCAGCAGCTTGGCGCTATTGGCTAGCGGGAGTCATGAGCAGTTCTTC. Amino acid sequence: CASSLALLASGSHEQFF.

This chain uses TRBV6-5 with TRBJ2-2; D remains ambiguous. This CDR3 comprises 14 residues. CDR1 is MNHEY, CDR2 SVGAGI, per germline. The V end was cut by 5 bases, the J end by 4 bases, with 11 bases between. CDR3 loop: CASSRSIVTGELFF. In DNA form, the CDR3 reads TGTGCCAGCAGTAGAAGCATAGTCACCGGGGAGCTGTTTTTT.

The J gene is TRBJ1-6, the V gene TRBV7-9, with D hard to call. The CDR3 is 13 amino acids. Germline CDR1 SEHNR, CDR2 FQNEAQ (reference sequence). V was clipped by 0 bases and J by 7 bases, with 4 bases between them. The CDR3 sequence is CASSLAQNSPLHF. In DNA form, the CDR3 reads TGTGCCAGCAGCTTAGCGCAGAATTCACCCCTCCACTTT.

A remark on this clone: At one end, the junction sequence differs from germline, possibly due to a read error. This chain connects TRBV11-2 to TRBJ1-2; 8 nucleotides align to TRBD1. Germline CDR1 reads SGHAT; CDR2 reads FQNNGV. CDR3 length equals 12 residues. For the CDR3, the DNA is TGTGCCAGCAGCCTAACAGGGGGAGAGACCTCCTTC. Protein: CASSLTGGETSF.

The gene calls are TRBV5-4 and TRBJ1-4; 7 nucleotides align to TRBD1. Germline trimming cut 1 base from V and 7 bases from J; bases unmatched to any gene: 7. The CDR3 sequence is 15 residues long. Germline assignment: CDR1 SGHNT and CDR2 YYREEE (reference sequence). CDR3: CASSLSGTGVEKLFF. The CDR3 DNA reads as TGTGCCAGCAGCTTGAGTGGAACAGGGGTTGAAAAACTGTTTTTT.

This chain connects TRBV30 to TRBJ2-7; TRBD2 agrees at 11 bases. Germline V gives CDR1 GTSNPN, CDR2 SVGIG (reference sequence). This CDR3 has 16 amino acids. After removal of 1 base from V and 2 bases from J, the junction contained 7 bases not matched to a gene. CDR3 bases: TGTGCCTGGAGTGGACCTGTAGCGGGAGGGACCTACGAGCAGTACTTC. Its protein product is CAWSGPVAGGTYEQYF.

V gene TRBV7-9 combines with J gene TRBJ1-2, with D tentatively TRBD1 (6 bases). In germline, CDR1 is SEHNR, CDR2 FQNEAQ (reference sequence). CDR3 length: 15 amino acids. Trimming shortened V by 1 base and J by 3 bases, and 12 bases separated the two germline ends. The chain's CDR3 is CASSLETGRYYGYTF. CDR3 bases: TGTGCCAGCAGCTTAGAAACAGGGCGGTACTATGGCTACACCTTC. Variable domain in full (rest from reference TRBV7-9 and TRBJ1-2): DTGVSQNPRHKITKRGQNVTFRCDPISEHNRLYWYRQTLGQGPEFLTYFQNEAQLEKSRLLSDRFSAERPKGSFSTLEIQRTEQGDSAMYLCASSLETGRYYGYTFGSGTRLTVV.

This chain uses TRBV19 with TRBJ1-6, with D tentatively TRBD1 (5 bases). The germline V gene has CDR1 LNHDA and CDR2 SQIVND (reference sequence). CDR3 size: 16 residues. Trimming shortened V by 1 base and J by 6 bases, and 13 bases separated the two germline ends. CDR3 nucleotide sequence: TGTGCCAGTAGTATAGGTCCCCCGGGGGTTAATTCACCCCTCCACTTT. This encodes CASSIGPPGVNSPLHF.